This T cell receptor (beta chain) is from a study of T-cell memory formation after mild COVID-19. The overall study: Clustering of TCRs was largely donor specific. Whole-study results and caveats: The study detected some responding clones in pre-infection memory, suggesting cross-reactive memory joined.

Regarding this clonotype: Its antigen is unidentified.

TCRdb analysed the 5' RACE reads with MiXCR anew, one entry per CDR3 protein. The sample holds 450,000 to 650,000 distinct CDR3 sequences, around 20% seen once. The CDR3 has 13 residues. Germline V CDR1 and CDR2: DFQATT, SNEGSKA (reference sequence). V lost 6 bases and J lost 5; bases outside the gene matches: 6. What was sequenced was PBMCs or a T cell subset sorted from them (not recorded which). V usage is TRBV20-1 and J usage is TRBJ2-5; the match to TRBD1 covers 10 bases. The receptor's source is an adult woman who had mild COVID-19 (a few samples of this study predate the infection). Cell type and time point are not known. CDR3: CSAGTGESETQYF. The CDR3 bases are TGCAGTGCCGGGACAGGGGAATCCGAGACCCAGTACTTC.